These 24 T cell receptor beta chains came from one sample sequenced in a study of naive and memory T cell subsets (TCRdb year 2017). The protocol used for the library was UMI-ligation and nested PCR. Sequencer: Illumina MiSeq. To cover both TRBC1 and TRBC2, the beta constant-region primer consisted of an equimolar mix of two oligonucleotides. The public reads were quality trimmed at Q25 with fastp and then assembled into clones with MiXCR by TCRdb, keeping productive beta chains. Rows are unified per CDR3 protein, each entry keeping the most common DNA and genes. The sample includes 130,000 to 150,000 distinct CDR3 sequences, with around 15% observed a single time. The ten largest clones represent roughly 0.13% of the sample. Source material: naive CD4+ T cells from blood. The cell subset or site label on this specimen signifies: naive T cells, CD45RA high CD27+. The receptor set was obtained from a human donor in good health.

This clonotype was observed a few times. The chain carries TRBV19 and TRBJ2-3; 7 bases agree with TRBD1. Germline V gene lookup returns CDR1 LNHDA and CDR2 SQIVND (reference sequence). This CDR3 has 14 residues. The J segment lost 7 bases and the V segment lost 7 bases, leaving 11 bases of the junction unmatched. CDR3 in DNA: TGTGCCAGTAAACCGGGACAGTCATTAAATACGCAGTATTTT. This codes for CASKPGQSLNTQYF.

The J gene is TRBJ1-6, the V gene TRBV15; D not certain. The CDR3 consists of 16 residues. The germline V gene encodes CDR1 LNHNV and CDR2 YYDKDF (reference sequence). The V and J ends lost 5 bases and 5 bases respectively, with 16 bases between them. The chain's CDR3 is CATSAQWTRNNSPLHF. CDR3 in DNA: TGTGCCACCAGCGCCCAATGGACCAGAAATAATTCACCCCTCCACTTT.

J is TRBJ1-2 and V is TRBV6-4, with D perhaps TRBD1 (5 bases). This CDR3 is built from 11 residues. The ends were cut back, 11 bases at V and 6 bases at J, with 13 bases in the middle. CDR1 is MRHNA, CDR2 SNTAGT, per germline. CDR3 region: CAGGGEDGYTF. Here the CDR3 DNA reads TGTGCCGGAGGAGGGGAGGATGGCTACACCTTC.

This clonotype was seen a single time. The DNA of the CDR3 is TGTGCCAGCAGCCAGAACCTAGCGGGCTCCTACAATGAGCAGTTCTTC. This sequence encodes CASSQNLAGSYNEQFF. This chain links TRBV12-3 or TRBV12-4 with TRBJ2-1; 8 bases are a match to TRBD2. J gave up 0 bases and V 6 bases, and 7 bases lay outside the gene matches. The CDR3 sequence is 16 residues long.

There are a few counts of this clonotype. V usage is TRBV29-1 and J usage is TRBJ2-5, with D perhaps assigned TRBD1 or TRBD2 (5 bases each). Germline assignment: CDR1 SQVTM and CDR2 ANQGSEA. The CDR3 is made up of 11 amino acids. V was clipped by 3 bases and J by 4 bases, with 6 bases between them. The CDR3 loop reads CSVERGETQYF. The CDR3 nucleotides are TGCAGCGTTGAGAGGGGAGAGACCCAGTACTTC.

The table lists this clonotype with a few counts. The genes are TRBV10-3 and TRBJ2-7; D remains unclear. The V gene lost 2 bases and the J gene lost 3 bases, with 8 bases spanning the gap. The CDR3 has 13 residues. Germline CDR1 reads ENHRY; CDR2 reads SYGVKD. CDR3: CAISEGPFYEQYF. As DNA, the CDR3 is TGTGCCATCAGTGAGGGACCCTTCTACGAGCAGTACTTC.

This clonotype was seen more than once but under ten times. The J gene is TRBJ2-3, the V gene TRBV9; D unresolved. The CDR3 has 15 amino acids. V was trimmed by 4 bases and J by 3 bases, leaving 15 bases between them. Germline V CDR1 and CDR2: SGDLS, YYNGEE. CDR3 protein: CASSPRPPGTDTQYF. The CDR3 DNA is TGTGCCAGCAGCCCCCGACCCCCAGGAACAGATACGCAGTATTTT.

This sequence joins TRBV7-9 and TRBJ2-7, with D unresolved. The germline CDR1 and CDR2 sequences are SEHNR and FQNEAQ (reference sequence). Trimming stripped 5 bases from V and 0 bases from J, with 5 bases between. This CDR3 region has 12 residues. In DNA form, the CDR3 reads TGTGCCAGCAGCCCCCACTCCTACGAGCAGTACTTC. It encodes CASSPHSYEQYF.

In its sample, this clonotype was seen a few times. This chain connects TRBV5-1 to TRBJ2-7, with D uncertain. The CDR3 totals 14 residues. Between the trimmed V and J ends, which lost 1 base and 2 bases, there was a span of 10 bases. The germline V gene encodes CDR1 SGHRS and CDR2 YFSETQ. CDR3 loop: CASSLSGYAYEQYF. The CDR3 region has the DNA TGCGCCAGCAGCTTGTCTGGGTACGCCTACGAGCAGTACTTC.

This clonotype showed up just a few times. This chain links TRBV15 with TRBJ1-1; D may be TRBD1 (6 bases). The germline V gene has CDR1 LNHNV and CDR2 YYDKDF (reference sequence). The CDR3 consists of 14 residues. V was cut by 2 bases and J by 3 bases, with 10 bases left in between. CDR3 nucleotides: TGTGCCACCAGCAGATCCCCAGGGGACACTGAAGCTTTCTTT. Protein product: CATSRSPGDTEAFF.

This rearrangement joins TRBV2 to TRBJ2-7; a weak D match, TRBD1 (5 bases). Germline CDR1 is SNHLY and CDR2 is FYNNEI. The V and J ends lost 11 bases and 4 bases respectively, with 18 bases between them. CDR3 length: 13 residues. For the CDR3, the DNA is TGTGCCCGGGCAGGGTCGTCTAATTACGAGCAGTACTTC. Its protein product is CARAGSSNYEQYF.

In this sample, this clonotype turned up a few times. The V gene is TRBV24-1, the J gene TRBJ2-2; D perhaps matches TRBD2 (6 bases). In germline, CDR1 is KGHDR, CDR2 SFDVKD. V was clipped by 4 bases and J by 4 bases, with 15 bases between them. The CDR3 is 16 residues long. The CDR3 nucleotides are TGTGCCACCAGTGAAGCGACGGCGGGACTCACCGGGGAGCTGTTTTTT. Amino acids: CATSEATAGLTGELFF.

CDR3 in amino acids: CASTSIGEEAFF. CDR3 bases: TGTGCCAGCACCTCCATAGGGGAGGAAGCTTTCTTT. This rearrangement joins TRBV12-3 or TRBV12-4 to TRBJ1-1; D is perhaps TRBD1 (5 bases). The CDR3 length is 12 residues. Trimming cost V 7 bases and J 8 bases, with 14 bases left between them.

CDR3 DNA sequence: TGTGCCTGGAGTAGGGACAGGGGGCATGGAAACACCATATATTTT. Translation gives CAWSRDRGHGNTIYF. The chain combines TRBV30 with TRBJ1-3, with 12 bases lining up with TRBD1. The length of the CDR3 is 15 residues. V dropped 2 bases and J dropped 3; count of bases not matched to a gene: 2. Germline CDR1 and CDR2: GTSNPN and SVGIG (reference sequence).

This clonotype was counted a few times. The J gene is TRBJ2-2, the V gene TRBV7-6, with a tentative D call TRBD1 (5 bases). Trimming removed 2 bases at V and 8 bases at J, with 15 bases between. The CDR3 consists of 15 residues. CDR1 is SGHVS, CDR2 FNYEAQ, per germline. The CDR3: CASSLQGEDVGELFF. CDR3 DNA: TGTGCCAGCAGCTTACAGGGCGAAGATGTAGGGGAGCTGTTTTTT.

The CDR3 region has the DNA TGCAGTGCTAGAAAACCGGACAGGGCAAACACTGAAGCTTTCTTT. Amino acids: CSARKPDRANTEAFF. The chain couples TRBV20-1 to TRBJ1-1; 8 bases line up with TRBD1. The CDR3 length is 15 residues. The V gene's germline CDR1 is DFQATT and CDR2 SNEGSKA (reference sequence). V dropped 2 bases and J dropped 2; count of bases not matched to a gene: 7.

The chain carries TRBV12-3 or TRBV12-4 and TRBJ2-4; 7 positions match TRBD1. The CDR3 has 15 amino acids. Losses at the gene ends were 2 bases for V and 9 bases for J; bases not matched to a gene: 10. The DNA of the CDR3 is TGTGCCAGCAGTTTAAGGGACAGTTTGGGCGCCATTCAGTACTTC. This translates into CASSLRDSLGAIQYF.

This clonotype was picked up many times. This chain uses TRBV29-1 with TRBJ2-3; 7 positions match TRBD2. The CDR3 sequence is 13 residues long. J gave up 4 bases and V 4 bases, and 5 bases lay outside the gene matches. CDR1 SQVTM and CDR2 ANQGSEA come from the germline V gene. CDR3 bases: TGCAGCGTTGTAGGGCTAGCGGCAGATACGCAGTATTTT. Its translation is CSVVGLAADTQYF.

The CDR3, as DNA: TGTGCTGCAGGGAACACTGAAGCTTTCTTT. Translation gives CAAGNTEAFF. This chain connects TRBV30 to TRBJ1-1, with D unresolved. CDR3 length equals 10 residues. CDR1 GTSNPN and CDR2 SVGIG come from the germline V gene (reference sequence). Filled out from reference TRBV30 and TRBJ1-1, the complete variable domain reads SQTIHQWPATLVQPVGSPLSLECTVEGTSNPNLYWYRQAAGRGLQLLFYSVGIGQISSEVPQNLSASRPQDRQFILSSKKLLLSDSGFYLCAAGNTEAFFGQGTRLTVV.

This clonotype was seen more than once but under ten times. The chain combines TRBV10-3 with TRBJ2-1, with D unresolved. This CDR3 spans 14 amino acids. Germline-derived CDR1 and CDR2 are ENHRY and SYGVKD. Trimming cost V 10 bases and J 4 bases, with 17 bases left between them. CDR3 residues: CATLPYTEYNEQFF. For the CDR3, the DNA is TGTGCCACCCTACCTTATACAGAATACAATGAGCAGTTCTTC.

This clonotype was detected ten times or more. The gene calls are TRBV20-1 and TRBJ1-6; D uncertain. CDR1 is DFQATT, CDR2 SNEGSKA, per germline (reference sequence). Deletions cut 0 bases from V and 10 bases from J, with 16 bases between. The CDR3 contains 15 residues. CDR3 nucleotides: TGCAGTGCTAGAGATAGAGGTCGGGGAAACTCACCCCTCCACTTT. This gives the protein CSARDRGRGNSPLHF.

V and J are TRBV12-3 or TRBV12-4 and TRBJ1-1; D gene unclear. CDR3 size: 18 residues. V was shortened by 3 bases and J by 4 bases, with 24 bases between the two germline ends. As DNA, the CDR3 is TGTGCCAGCAGTTTTGGAGTCGGGAAGGACCTACGGGCCACTGAAGCTTTCTTT. It translates to CASSFGVGKDLRATEAFF.

This clonotype occurred many times. This sequence joins TRBV19 and TRBJ1-2; 7 bases match TRBD1. From germline, CDR1 is LNHDA and CDR2 SQIVND (reference sequence). This CDR3 is built from 15 residues. With 3 bases clipped from V and 8 bases from J, the junction kept 12 bases outside the gene matches. The CDR3 sequence: CASSIIGTGVGGYTF. CDR3 in DNA: TGTGCCAGTAGTATTATAGGAACAGGGGTCGGCGGCTACACCTTC.

The DNA for the CDR3 is TGTGCCAGTAGTACTGCGGGAGGGCGATATACGCAGTATTTT. Its translation is CASSTAGGRYTQYF. The chain combines TRBV19 with TRBJ2-3; the match to TRBD2 covers 9 bases. The CDR3 contains 14 residues. V lost 4 bases and J lost 7; bases outside the gene matches: 6. Looked up from germline, CDR1 is LNHDA and CDR2 is SQIVND (reference sequence).